The T cell receptor beta chain under discussion was sequenced for a study of CD8+ T cells in alopecia areata. Findings of the study overall: Lesional scalp, especially alopecia totalis/universalis, showed higher clonality than normal scalp.

A word on this clone: As yet, its antigen is unknown.

cDNA reverse transcribed from extracted RNA served as the sequencing template. The protocol was immunoSEQ multiplex PCR, while the TCRdb copy is restricted to in-frame clones and leaves out a portion. Found here are 150,000 or so clones, 87% of them singletons; the top ten hold about 14%. Germline CDR1 MNHEY, CDR2 SVGAGI. V lost 2 bases and J lost 2, with 10 bases in between. The CDR3 sequence is 14 residues long. This chain connects TRBV6-5 to TRBJ2-7; D not certain. The sequencing used CD8+ T cells sorted from blood, collected at week 0. The clonotype comes from a human donor with alopecia areata. The CDR3 DNA is TGTGCCAGCAGTTACCGTGGAGAAACCTACGAGCAGTACTTC. This sequence encodes CASSYRGETYEQYF.